The next 27 T cell receptor beta chains were all read from a single sample in a study of radiotherapy plus CTLA-4 blockade in lung cancer. Produced via immunoSEQ multiplex PCR; TCRdb's table is partial and in-frame only. The table shows 90,000 to 130,000 clones, with approximately 80% occurring only once. Source: peripheral blood, taken from a patient treated with radiotherapy plus ipilimumab. These receptors were collected from a human donor with non-small cell lung cancer that progressed on radiotherapy plus ipilimumab. Some clones in this sample may be carry-over from other donors' samples.

The rearrangement joins TRBV6-1 to TRBJ1-5, with D unclear. This CDR3 contains 13 residues. Trimming removed 3 bases at V and 0 bases at J, with 3 bases between. Per the germline V gene, CDR1 is MNHNS and CDR2 is SASEGT. The CDR3 DNA sequence: TGTGCCAGCAGTGAGTTTAGCAATCAGCCCCAGCATTTT. It translates to CASSEFSNQPQHF.

The chain recombines TRBV7-3 with TRBJ2-2, with D unresolved. CDR3 length: 13 amino acids. Per germline, CDR1 SGHTA and CDR2 FQGTGA. V lost 5 bases to trimming and J lost 4 bases, with 8 bases between them. CDR3 protein: CASSPDLTGELFF. The DNA of the CDR3 is TGTGCCAGCAGCCCCGACCTCACCGGGGAGCTGTTTTTT.

Only a few counts were recorded for this clone. The chain carries TRBV4-1 and TRBJ1-1; weak D call: TRBD1 (5 bases). The V end lost 0 bases, the J end lost 4 bases, and 12 bases lay between the germline ends. The CDR3 is 15 amino acids. CDR1 and CDR2 from the germline V gene are MGHRA and YSYEKL. CDR3 sequence reads: CASSQDPGLGTEAFF. CDR3 DNA sequence: TGCGCCAGCAGCCAAGATCCGGGGCTCGGCACTGAAGCTTTCTTT.

This chain uses TRBV4-1 with TRBJ1-3; D is possibly TRBD1 (6 bases). CDR1 MGHRA and CDR2 YSYEKL come from the germline V gene. The CDR3 runs to 19 residues. V shed 1 base and J shed 2 bases, with 21 bases lying between them. CDR3 sequence: CASSQVRSQRGAAGNTIYF. Written as DNA, the CDR3 is TGCGCCAGCAGCCAAGTTAGGTCGCAGCGGGGGGCGGCTGGAAACACCATATATTTT.

The chain links TRBV27 to TRBJ2-3; TRBD2 aligns across 15 bases. Germline trimming cut 7 bases from V and 6 bases from J; bases unmatched to any gene: 2. CDR1 and CDR2 (germline): MNHEY, SMNVEV (reference sequence). The CDR3 length is 14 residues. The CDR3 spells CASTGLAGGDTQYF. The DNA for the CDR3 is TGTGCCAGCACTGGACTAGCGGGGGGGGATACGCAGTATTTT.

CDR3 sequence: CATSRDRQVNYGYTF. As DNA, the CDR3 is TGTGCCACCAGCAGAGATCGGCAGGTAAACTATGGCTACACCTTC. The gene calls are TRBV15 and TRBJ1-2; D gene unclear. Germline CDR1 is LNHNV and CDR2 is YYDKDF (reference sequence). There are 15 residues in the CDR3. The V gene lost 0 bases and the J gene lost 2 bases, with 10 bases spanning the gap.

CDR3 protein: CAISESVNRGLGTEAFF. In DNA, the CDR3 is TGTGCCATCAGTGAGTCGGTTAACAGGGGGCTGGGGACTGAAGCTTTCTTT. The rearrangement uses TRBV10-3 and TRBJ1-1; 9 bases line up with TRBD1. Germline CDR1 reads ENHRY; CDR2 reads SYGVKD. There are 17 residues in the CDR3. J was trimmed by 5 bases and V by 0 bases; bases with no gene match: 10.

This clone was detected only once. The chain is built from TRBV11-2 and TRBJ2-5, with 11 positions matching TRBD2. V shed 3 bases and J 5 bases; nucleotides not matched to a gene: 5. Germline V gives CDR1 SGHAT, CDR2 FQNNGV. This CDR3 has 15 residues. CDR3 sequence: CASSFSGGAGETQYF. The CDR3 bases are TGTGCCAGCAGCTTTAGCGGGGGGGCCGGGGAGACCCAGTACTTC.

This clone was observed once. V and J are TRBV7-2 and TRBJ2-3; 8 nucleotides agree with TRBD2. Germline-derived CDR1 and CDR2 are SGHTA and FQGNSA. The trim removed 8 bases at V and 4 bases at J, leaving 5 bases unmatched. CDR3 size: 13 residues. The CDR3 protein is CASCWRGADTQYF. CDR3 nucleotide sequence: TGTGCCAGCTGTTGGCGGGGGGCAGATACGCAGTATTTT. Full variable domain (rest looked up from reference TRBV7-2 and TRBJ2-3): GAGVSQSPSNKVTEKGKDVELRCDPISGHTALYWYRQSLGQGLEFLIYFQGNSAPDKSGLPSDRFSAERTGGSVSTLTIQRTQQEDSAVYLCASCWRGADTQYFGPGTRLTVL.

The genes are TRBV15 and TRBJ1-2; 7 bases are a match to TRBD1. J gave up 3 bases and V 1 base, and 2 bases lay outside the gene matches. Germline-derived CDR1 and CDR2 are LNHNV and YYDKDF (reference sequence). CDR3 length equals 14 residues. The DNA for the CDR3 is TGTGCCACCAGCAGAGGGACAGGCCACTATGGCTACACCTTC. Translating it yields CATSRGTGHYGYTF.

This chain joins TRBV9 and TRBJ1-5; D remains unclear. Germline V gene data show CDR1 as SGDLS and CDR2 as YYNGEE. The CDR3 contains 12 residues. The ends were cut back, 2 bases at V and 4 bases at J, with 4 bases in the middle. Here the CDR3 reads CASSVGNQPQHF. The CDR3 DNA follows: TGTGCCAGCAGCGTGGGGAATCAGCCCCAGCATTTT.

The rearrangement links TRBV9 to TRBJ1-3; no clear D gene. The CDR3 loop spans 15 amino acids. Germline V gene data show CDR1 as SGDLS and CDR2 as YYNGEE. The ends were cut back, 4 bases at V and 3 bases at J, with 14 bases in the middle. The chain's CDR3 is CASSPRWSGGNTIYF. CDR3 bases: TGTGCCAGCAGCCCCCGGTGGTCCGGTGGAAACACCATATATTTT.

The V call is TRBV25-1, the J call TRBJ2-2; D gene uncertain. The CDR3 is 12 amino acids. Trimming stripped 1 base from V and 7 bases from J, with 4 bases between. The germline gives CDR1 MGHDK, CDR2 SYGVNS. For the CDR3, the DNA is TGTGCCAGCAGTGAATTGGTCGGGGAGCTGTTTTTT. Its protein product is CASSELVGELFF.

This clone was detected only a few times. The chain is built from TRBV28 and TRBJ2-4; D possibly uses TRBD1 or TRBD2 (5 bases each). The CDR3 sequence is 15 residues long. Per the germline V gene, CDR1 is MDHEN and CDR2 is SYDVKM. The V gene lost 5 bases and the J gene lost 0 bases, with 11 bases spanning the gap. The CDR3 DNA reads as TGTGCCAGCAGTCCCCCCGGGACAGCCAAAAACATTCAGTACTTC. This codes for CASSPPGTAKNIQYF. The entire variable domain, with the rest obtained from reference TRBV28 and TRBJ2-4, is as follows: DVKVTQSSRYLVKRTGEKVFLECVQDMDHENMFWYRQDPGLGLRLIYFSYDVKMKEKGDIPEGYSVSREKKERFSLILESASTNQTSMYLCASSPPGTAKNIQYFGAGTRLSVL.

The genes are TRBV5-4 and TRBJ1-2, with 9 bases matching TRBD1. Per the germline V gene, CDR1 is SGHNT and CDR2 is YYREEE (reference sequence). Trimming at V came to 3 bases and at J to 6 bases, leaving 12 bases not matched to a gene. This CDR3 region has 16 residues. The DNA for the CDR3 is TGTGCCAGCAGCTACAATATCGGGACAGGGAGGGATGGCTACACCTTC. The encoded protein is CASSYNIGTGRDGYTF.

Comment on this clone: The junction does not match germline at one end; this may be a read error. This rearrangement joins TRBV5-5 to TRBJ1-4; D is ambiguous. Germline CDR1 SGHKS, CDR2 YYEKEE (reference sequence). The CDR3 covers 16 residues. This CDR3 is CASSQDPLSTNEKLFF. CDR3 DNA sequence: TGCGCCAGCAGCCAGGACCCACTATCAACTAATGAAAAACTGTTTTTT.

The CDR3 spells CASSVGTSGPPYQETQYF. The CDR3 nucleotides read TGTGCCAGCAGCGTCGGGACTAGCGGCCCCCCTTACCAAGAGACCCAGTACTTC. The rearrangement uses TRBV9 and TRBJ2-5, with 11 bases aligning to TRBD2. Trimming at V came to 2 bases and at J to 0 bases, leaving 9 bases not matched to a gene. CDR1 and CDR2 from the germline V gene are SGDLS and YYNGEE. The CDR3 is 18 residues long.

This chain uses TRBV5-6 with TRBJ1-1; D not resolved. Trimming left V 5 bases short and J 1 base short, with 12 bases between. CDR1 and CDR2 (germline): SGHDT, YYEEEE. This CDR3 is built from 14 residues. CDR3 loop: CASRRFQENTEAFF. DNA for the CDR3: TGTGCCAGCAGGAGATTTCAGGAGAACACTGAAGCTTTCTTT.

The chain combines TRBV7-3 with TRBJ1-1; possibly TRBD1 for D (5 bases). The CDR3 contains 13 residues. Germline V gene sequence: CDR1 SGHTA, CDR2 FQGTGA. The V end lost 5 bases, the J end lost 8 bases, and 15 bases lay between the germline ends. Here the CDR3 DNA reads TGTGCCAGCAGCCTGGGAGGGGTGGCGGAAGCTTTCTTT. Its translation: CASSLGGVAEAFF.

This chain links TRBV4-1 with TRBJ2-2, with 11 positions matching TRBD2. The CDR3 totals 18 residues. The junction had 5 bases not matched to a gene; V was cut back by 0 bases and J by 2 bases. CDR1 and CDR2 (germline): MGHRA, YSYEKL. CDR3 sequence (DNA): TGCGCCAGCAGCCAAGATTTCCTAGCGGGGGGCAACACCGGGGAGCTGTTTTTT. This gives the protein CASSQDFLAGGNTGELFF.

V gene TRBV19 combines with J gene TRBJ2-4; TRBD1 agrees at 9 bases. Germline loops: CDR1 LNHDA, CDR2 SQIVND (reference sequence). The length of the CDR3 is 18 residues. The trim removed 3 bases at V and 4 bases at J, leaving 13 bases unmatched. The CDR3 coding sequence is TGTGCCAGTAGTATGGGACAGGGATGGGGTTTGTCGAAAAACATTCAGTACTTC. Translated: CASSMGQGWGLSKNIQYF.

The chain employs TRBV11-1 and TRBJ2-5; D is ambiguous. Between the trimmed V and J ends, which lost 5 bases and 5 bases, there was a span of 12 bases. This CDR3 comprises 13 residues. Per germline, CDR1 SGHAT and CDR2 FQDESV (reference sequence). DNA for the CDR3: TGTGCCAGCAGCCTCCGCCGCGTTGAGACCCAGTACTTC. Translated, it gives CASSLRRVETQYF. Full variable domain (remainder filled in from reference TRBV11-1 and TRBJ2-5): EAEVAQSPRYKITEKSQAVAFWCDPISGHATLYWYRQILGQGPELLVQFQDESVVDDSQLPKDRFSAERLKGVDSTLKIQPAELGDSAMYLCASSLRRVETQYFGPGTRLLVL.

This clone occurred a few times. The CDR3 sequence: CASSQLTRGTGARTPEQYF. CDR3 DNA sequence: TGCGCCAGCAGTCAATTAACCAGGGGAACGGGCGCCCGCACGCCCGAGCAGTACTTC. The rearrangement joins TRBV23-1 to TRBJ2-7, with a weak D call TRBD1 (6 bases). TRBV23-1 counts as an open reading frame of uncertain function. This CDR3 contains 19 residues. Trimming stripped 1 base from V and 6 bases from J, with 28 bases between.

The chain links TRBV28 to TRBJ2-5; tentatively, D is TRBD2 (6 bases). Germline V lookup: CDR1 MDHEN, CDR2 SYDVKM. The CDR3 has 12 residues. Trimming stripped 10 bases from V and 2 bases from J, with 11 bases between. CDR3 DNA sequence: TGTGCCACCGGGAGCCCGCAAGAGACCCAGTACTTC. Its translation: CATGSPQETQYF. The full variable domain, completed using reference TRBV28 and TRBJ2-5, is DVKVTQSSRYLVKRTGEKVFLECVQDMDHENMFWYRQDPGLGLRLIYFSYDVKMKEKGDIPEGYSVSREKKERFSLILESASTNQTSMYLCATGSPQETQYFGPGTRLLVL.

The chain has TRBV19 and TRBJ2-7; D perhaps matches TRBD2 (7 bases). The length of the CDR3 is 15 residues. The germline V gene encodes CDR1 LNHDA and CDR2 SQIVND (reference sequence). Trimming stripped 2 bases from V and 3 bases from J, with 14 bases between. This chain's CDR3 is CASSIWAGASYEQYF. The CDR3 DNA reads TGTGCCAGTAGTATATGGGCGGGGGCGAGCTACGAGCAGTACTTC. Full variable domain (outside the CDR3, taken from reference TRBV19 and TRBJ2-7): DGGITQSPKYLFRKEGQNVTLSCEQNLNHDAMYWYRQDPGQGLRLIYYSQIVNDFQKGDIAEGYSVSREKKESFPLTVTSAQKNPTAFYLCASSIWAGASYEQYFGPGTRLTVT.

V gene TRBV11-2 combines with J gene TRBJ2-5; TRBD2 matches at 9 bases. Germline CDR1 and CDR2: SGHAT and FQNNGV. This CDR3 spans 17 amino acids. J gave up 5 bases and V 5 bases, and 15 bases lay outside the gene matches. The CDR3 bases are TGTGCCAGCAGCCCCCCTAGGGGCGGGGGGGCGTGGGAGACCCAGTACTTC. Translated: CASSPPRGGGAWETQYF.

The V gene is TRBV5-4, the J gene TRBJ1-1, with D uncertain. Germline V gene lookup returns CDR1 SGHNT and CDR2 YYREEE (reference sequence). The ends were cut back, 4 bases at V and 5 bases at J, with 15 bases in the middle. The CDR3 loop spans 14 amino acids. The CDR3 coding sequence is TGTGCCAGCAGCCCCCGGGCGGGAATTACTGAAGCTTTCTTT. Protein product: CASSPRAGITEAFF.